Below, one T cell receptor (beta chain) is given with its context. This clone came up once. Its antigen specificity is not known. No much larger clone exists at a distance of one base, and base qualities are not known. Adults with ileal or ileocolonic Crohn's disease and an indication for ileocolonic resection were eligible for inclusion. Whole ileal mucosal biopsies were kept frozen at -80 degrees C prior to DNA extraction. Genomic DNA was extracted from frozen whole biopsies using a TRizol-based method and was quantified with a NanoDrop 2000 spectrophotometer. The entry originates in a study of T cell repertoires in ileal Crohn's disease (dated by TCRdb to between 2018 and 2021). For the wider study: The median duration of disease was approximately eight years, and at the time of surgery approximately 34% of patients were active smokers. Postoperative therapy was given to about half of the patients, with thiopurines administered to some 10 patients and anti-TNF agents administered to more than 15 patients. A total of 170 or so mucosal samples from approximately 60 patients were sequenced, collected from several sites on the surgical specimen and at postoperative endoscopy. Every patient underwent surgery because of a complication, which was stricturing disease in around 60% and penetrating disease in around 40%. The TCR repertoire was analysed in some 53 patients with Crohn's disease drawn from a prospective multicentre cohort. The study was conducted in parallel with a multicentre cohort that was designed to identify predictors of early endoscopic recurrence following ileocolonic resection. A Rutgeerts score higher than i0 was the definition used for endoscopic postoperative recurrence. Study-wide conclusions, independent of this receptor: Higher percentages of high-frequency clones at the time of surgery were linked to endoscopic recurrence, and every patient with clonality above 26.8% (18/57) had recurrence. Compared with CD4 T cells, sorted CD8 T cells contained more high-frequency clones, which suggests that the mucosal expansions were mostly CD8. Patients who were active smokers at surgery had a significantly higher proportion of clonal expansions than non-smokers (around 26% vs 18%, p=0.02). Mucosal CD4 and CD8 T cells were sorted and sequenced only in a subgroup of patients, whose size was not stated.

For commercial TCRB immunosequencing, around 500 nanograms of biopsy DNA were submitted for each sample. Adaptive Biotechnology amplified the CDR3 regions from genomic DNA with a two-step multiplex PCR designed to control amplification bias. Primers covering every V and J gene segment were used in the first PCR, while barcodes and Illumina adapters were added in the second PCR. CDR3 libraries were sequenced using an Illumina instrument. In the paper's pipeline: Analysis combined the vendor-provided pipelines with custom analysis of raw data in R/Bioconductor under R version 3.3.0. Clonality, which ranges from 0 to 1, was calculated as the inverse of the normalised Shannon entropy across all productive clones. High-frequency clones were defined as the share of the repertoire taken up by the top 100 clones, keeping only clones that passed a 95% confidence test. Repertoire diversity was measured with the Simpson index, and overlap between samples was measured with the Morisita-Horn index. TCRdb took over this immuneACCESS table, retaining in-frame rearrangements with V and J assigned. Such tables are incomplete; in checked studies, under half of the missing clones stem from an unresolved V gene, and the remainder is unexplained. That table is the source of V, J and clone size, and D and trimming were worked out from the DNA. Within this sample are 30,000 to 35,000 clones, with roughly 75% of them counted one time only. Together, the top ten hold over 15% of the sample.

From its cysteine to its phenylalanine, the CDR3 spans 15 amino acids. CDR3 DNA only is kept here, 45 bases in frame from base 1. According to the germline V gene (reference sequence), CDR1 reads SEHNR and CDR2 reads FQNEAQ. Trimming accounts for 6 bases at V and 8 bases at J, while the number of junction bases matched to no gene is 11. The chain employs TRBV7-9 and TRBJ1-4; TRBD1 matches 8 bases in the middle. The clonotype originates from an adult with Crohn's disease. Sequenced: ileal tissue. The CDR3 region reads CASRPTGGGDEKLFF. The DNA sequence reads TGTGCCAGCAGACCCACAGGGGGAGGGGACGAAAAACTGTTTTTT.